The rows below give T cell receptor beta chains drawn from one sample of a study of Tregs in tolerant kidney transplant recipients. Data came from immunoSEQ multiplex PCR; TCRdb stores just in-frame clones and leaves some out. Altogether over 60,000 clones are present, roughly 89% being singletons, with the ten largest covering 3.5% to 5.5%. Sequencing was done on a sample of CD4+ T cells from blood. The receptors derive from a human donor in good health. The CDR3 runs from the conserved cysteine through the conserved F or W. D genes are given only for firm matches. Rows give clone size only sometimes, using once, few, many, or a class for an expanded clone.

d_call j_call cdr3_length v_call clone_size cdr3_aa cdr3_nt
NA TRBJ2-1 12 TRBV6-1 NA CASRRDVSEQFF TGTGCCAGCAGGAGGGACGTCAGTGAGCAGTTCTTC
NA TRBJ1-2 13 TRBV27 NA CASRWDGNYGYTF TGTGCCAGCAGATGGGACGGTAACTATGGCTACACCTTC
NA TRBJ1-1 11 TRBV14 once CASSQRGSAFF TGTGCCAGCAGCCAACGGGGCTCGGCTTTCTTT
NA TRBJ2-1 12 TRBV18 once CASSVTSHEQFF TGTGCCAGCTCAGTTACTAGCCATGAGCAGTTCTTC
NA TRBJ2-1 19 TRBV9 NA CASSVVGRSPGDPANEQFF TGTGCCAGCAGCGTAGTAGGTAGGTCCCCGGGAGATCCTGCAAATGAGCAGTTCTTC
NA TRBJ1-5 13 TRBV5-6 many CASSGREHQPQHF TGTGCCAGCAGCGGCAGGGAGCATCAGCCCCAGCATTTT
NA TRBJ1-1 15 TRBV7-2 NA CASSLDGTANTEAFF TGTGCCAGCAGCTTAGATGGCACGGCGAACACTGAAGCTTTCTTT
NA TRBJ2-1 12 TRBV7-9 NA CASSDSYNEQFF TGTGCCAGCTCGGACAGCTACAATGAGCAGTTCTTC
TRBD1 TRBJ2-3 13 TRBV30 once CAWSVGVWDRRYF TGTGCCTGGAGTGTAGGAGTTTGGGACAGGCGGTATTTT
NA TRBJ2-3 15 TRBV2 few CASQTGAGSTDTQYF TGTGCCAGCCAGACGGGGGCGGGTAGCACAGATACGCAGTATTTT
TRBD1 TRBJ2-5 14 TRBV7-2 NA CASSFLTGGETQYF TGTGCCAGCAGCTTCCTAACAGGGGGGGAGACCCAGTACTTC
NA TRBJ1-2 15 TRBV7-2 NA CASSQDPRQIHGYTF TGTGCCAGCAGCCAAGATCCAAGACAGATACATGGCTACACCTTC
TRBD1 TRBJ2-7 14 TRBV7-2 NA CASSAGGSSYEQYF TGTGCCAGCAGCGCAGGGGGTTCGTCCTACGAGCAGTACTTC
NA TRBJ2-1 14 TRBV7-2 NA CASSFRGTYNEQFF TGTGCCAGCAGCTTCAGGGGAACATACAATGAGCAGTTCTTC
NA TRBJ2-5 14 TRBV2 few CASKGGAYQETQYF TGTGCCAGCAAGGGGGGCGCGTACCAAGAGACCCAGTACTTC
TRBD1 TRBJ2-1 15 TRBV7-2 NA CASSSVPGQGNEQFF TGTGCCAGCAGCAGCGTACCGGGACAGGGAAATGAGCAGTTCTTC
TRBD2 TRBJ2-3 15 TRBV5-4 NA CASSLVGGGEDTQYF TGTGCCAGCAGCTTAGTGGGCGGGGGGGAGGATACGCAGTATTTT
NA TRBJ2-7 14 TRBV28 NA CASSLQGRSYEQYF TGTGCCAGCAGTTTACAGGGACGCTCCTACGAGCAGTACTTC
NA TRBJ2-2 14 TRBV9 NA CASSVDANTGELFF TGTGCCAGCAGCGTAGATGCGAACACCGGGGAGCTGTTTTTT
TRBD1 TRBJ2-3 16 TRBV10-3 NA CAISAGTGSRTDTQYF TGTGCCATCAGTGCCGGGACAGGGAGTCGCACAGATACGCAGTATTTT
TRBD1 TRBJ2-1 18 TRBV25-1 NA CASSPGQQLFAGYNEQFF TGTGCCAGCAGCCCGGGACAGCAGTTATTCGCTGGGTACAATGAGCAGTTCTTC
NA TRBJ2-1 14 TRBV14 NA CASSQGAGYNEQFF TGTGCCAGCAGCCAAGGGGCGGGCTACAATGAGCAGTTCTTC
NA TRBJ2-1 13 TRBV19 once CASSLGRYNEQFF TGTGCCAGTAGTCTGGGCAGATACAATGAGCAGTTCTTC
NA TRBJ2-1 14 TRBV2 NA CASSEYGFYNEQFF TGTGCCAGCAGTGAATACGGGTTCTACAATGAGCAGTTCTTC
NA TRBJ1-4 15 TRBV5-1 NA CASSLGIATNEKLFF TGCGCCAGCAGCTTGGGAATTGCAACTAATGAAAAACTGTTTTTT